These 17 T cell receptor beta chains were sequenced from one sample in a study of CD8+ T cells in alopecia areata. In each case, RNA was isolated and then reverse transcribed into cDNA as the sequencing template. Data came from immunoSEQ multiplex PCR; TCRdb stores just in-frame clones and leaves some out. The sample includes about 250,000 clones, approximately 60% seen only once; the top ten take roughly 0.93%. The treatment is: oral pan-JAK inhibitor, 5-10 mg twice daily. The input for sequencing was CD4+ T cells sorted from blood, taken at approximately week 52, from a patient treated with tofacitinib. The receptors were gathered from a human donor with alopecia areata.

The chain joins TRBV6-5 to TRBJ2-5; 9 nucleotides match TRBD2. The germline V gene has CDR1 MNHEY and CDR2 SVGAGI. V lost 2 bases and J lost 3; bases outside the gene matches: 1. This CDR3 comprises 14 residues. CDR3 in amino acids: CASSYVAGEETQYF. Written as DNA, the CDR3 is TGTGCCAGCAGTTACGTAGCGGGGGAAGAGACCCAGTACTTC.

Concerning this clone: Other DNA sequences in this sample translate to the same CDR3. This chain links TRBV5-6 with TRBJ2-3; possible D gene TRBD2, 6 bases. From germline, CDR1 is SGHDT and CDR2 YYEEEE. The CDR3 is made up of 14 amino acids. V was clipped by 0 bases and J by 1 base, with 6 bases between them. CDR3 nucleotide sequence: TGTGCCAGCAGCTTGGGACTAGGCACAGATACGCAGTATTTT. It encodes CASSLGLGTDTQYF.

The J gene is TRBJ2-1, the V gene TRBV4-1, with 11 nucleotides matching TRBD2. Germline CDR1 and CDR2: MGHRA and YSYEKL. The ends lost 4 bases at V and 8 bases at J; junction bases unmatched: 7. The CDR3 loop spans 15 amino acids. Here the CDR3 reads CASSPWGLAADEQFF. The CDR3, as DNA: TGCGCCAGCAGCCCATGGGGACTAGCGGCCGATGAGCAGTTCTTC.

This clone has just a few counts. The chain has TRBV29-1 and TRBJ1-2; D call uncertain. CDR3 length equals 15 residues. CDR1 and CDR2 (germline): SQVTM, ANQGSEA. Trimming removed 5 bases at V and 3 bases at J, with 19 bases between. The CDR3 region is CSVLVVQQLHYGYTF. The CDR3 nucleotides are TGCAGCGTTCTTGTTGTCCAGCAACTTCACTATGGCTACACCTTC.

J is TRBJ1-5 and V is TRBV30; a weak D match, TRBD1 (6 bases). CDR1 GTSNPN and CDR2 SVGIG come from the germline V gene (reference sequence). This CDR3 contains 13 residues. The V and J ends lost 1 base and 3 bases respectively, with 7 bases between them. The CDR3 coding sequence is TGTGCCTGGAGTGCAGGGGACAATCAGCCCCAGCATTTT. It translates to CAWSAGDNQPQHF.

The sample holds a few counts of this clone. This sequence joins TRBV29-1 and TRBJ1-3; D remains unclear. CDR3 length: 13 amino acids. Between the trimmed V and J ends, which lost 4 bases and 7 bases, there was a span of 14 bases. Per the germline V gene, CDR1 is SQVTM and CDR2 is ANQGSEA. CDR3 bases: TGCAGCGTTGGTTACTCCATTGGTAACACCATATATTTT. This sequence encodes CSVGYSIGNTIYF. Together with reference TRBV29-1 and TRBJ1-3, the CDR3 gives the full variable domain: SAVISQKPSRDICQRGTSLTIQCQVDSQVTMMFWYRQQPGQSLTLIATANQGSEATYESGFVIDKFPISRPNLTFSTLTVSNMSPEDSSIYLCSVGYSIGNTIYFGEGSWLTVV.

In its sample, this clone was seen a few times. V gene TRBV29-1 combines with J gene TRBJ1-4; no clear D gene. V lost 4 bases and J 6 bases, leaving 12 bases between the germline ends. This CDR3 is built from 13 residues. Germline CDR1 is SQVTM and CDR2 is ANQGSEA. The CDR3 DNA reads as TGCAGCGTTGCGGGAGGGTTCGATGAAAAACTGTTTTTT. Translated: CSVAGGFDEKLFF.

The J gene is TRBJ1-2, the V gene TRBV25-1; no definite D call. The V and J ends lost 6 bases and 3 bases respectively, with 14 bases between them. This CDR3 comprises 14 residues. In germline, CDR1 is MGHDK, CDR2 SYGVNS. The CDR3 loop is CASRSTGIDYGYTF. The CDR3, as DNA: TGTGCCAGCAGAAGCACGGGTATTGACTATGGCTACACCTTC.

The V gene is TRBV29-1, the J gene TRBJ2-1, with D unresolved. The V end lost 3 bases, the J end lost 9 bases, and 15 bases lay between the germline ends. Germline loops: CDR1 SQVTM, CDR2 ANQGSEA. CDR3 length: 13 residues. The DNA of the CDR3 is TGCAGCGTTGACAGAACCGGCAATACTGAGCAGTTCTTC. It yields the protein CSVDRTGNTEQFF.

The chain couples TRBV30 to TRBJ1-4; TRBD1 might be the D (5 bases). Germline loops: CDR1 GTSNPN, CDR2 SVGIG (reference sequence). V was shortened by 0 bases and J by 7 bases, with 18 bases between the two germline ends. The CDR3 loop spans 16 amino acids. The CDR3 loop reads CAWSVPRGGYSEKLFF. The CDR3 DNA reads as TGTGCCTGGAGTGTACCCCGCGGGGGGTATAGTGAAAAACTGTTTTTT. Full variable domain (missing parts from reference TRBV30 and TRBJ1-4): SQTIHQWPATLVQPVGSPLSLECTVEGTSNPNLYWYRQAAGRGLQLLFYSVGIGQISSEVPQNLSASRPQDRQFILSSKKLLLSDSGFYLCAWSVPRGGYSEKLFFGSGTQLSVL.

This sequence joins TRBV29-1 and TRBJ2-7; D is undetermined. There are 13 residues in the CDR3. The V gene lost 7 bases and the J gene lost 1 base, with 14 bases spanning the gap. The germline CDR1 and CDR2 sequences are SQVTM and ANQGSEA. The CDR3 region is CSARDSQSYEQYF. CDR3 bases: TGCAGCGCCCGTGATAGCCAATCCTACGAGCAGTACTTC.

The V and J genes are TRBV29-1 and TRBJ1-2, with TRBD1 identical over 7 bases. After removal of 6 bases from V and 4 bases from J, the junction contained 8 bases not matched to a gene. CDR1 is SQVTM and CDR2 is ANQGSEA in the germline V gene. There are 13 residues in the CDR3. The CDR3 DNA sequence: TGCAGCGTCGACAGGGCTGAGGGCTATGGCTACACCTTC. Protein product: CSVDRAEGYGYTF. Variable domain in full (rest from reference TRBV29-1 and TRBJ1-2): SAVISQKPSRDICQRGTSLTIQCQVDSQVTMMFWYRQQPGQSLTLIATANQGSEATYESGFVIDKFPISRPNLTFSTLTVSNMSPEDSSIYLCSVDRAEGYGYTFGSGTRLTVV.

This clone was detected a few times. The genes are TRBV7-2 and TRBJ1-4, with D maybe TRBD1 (6 bases). The V end lost 5 bases, the J end lost 0 bases, and 19 bases lay between the germline ends. In germline, CDR1 is SGHTA, CDR2 FQGNSA. There are 18 residues in the CDR3. The CDR3 sequence is CASSRRQIDRSTNEKLFF. The CDR3 DNA reads as TGTGCCAGCAGCCGGAGGCAGATTGACAGGTCAACTAATGAAAAACTGTTTTTT.

This sequence joins TRBV18 and TRBJ2-1, with 13 bases that match TRBD2. Germline values: CDR1 KGHSH, CDR2 LQKENI. The CDR3 consists of 15 residues. V lost 3 bases and J lost 5; bases outside the gene matches: 1. In DNA, the CDR3 is TGTGCCAGCTCACCTGGACTAGCGGGAGACAATGAGCAGTTCTTC. This sequence encodes CASSPGLAGDNEQFF.

V is TRBV11-1 and J is TRBJ1-1, with TRBD1 as a possible D gene (5 bases). Germline values: CDR1 SGHAT, CDR2 FQDESV (reference sequence). The CDR3 is 13 residues long. V was cut by 4 bases and J by 1 base, with 7 bases left in between. CDR3 protein: CASSSQGNTEAFF. The CDR3 DNA is TGTGCCAGCAGCTCCCAGGGGAACACTGAAGCTTTCTTT.

V and J are TRBV30 and TRBJ2-7; D is undetermined. CDR3 length: 12 residues. V lost 3 bases and J lost 2, with 8 bases in between. Per germline, CDR1 GTSNPN and CDR2 SVGIG (reference sequence). The DNA of the CDR3 is TGTGCCTGGAGGGCTACAGCCTACGAGCAGTACTTC. This translates into CAWRATAYEQYF.

In its sample, this clone was seen a few times. This sequence joins TRBV7-2 and TRBJ2-7, with 8 positions matching TRBD2. CDR1 and CDR2 (germline): SGHTA, FQGNSA. The junction had 4 bases not matched to a gene; V was cut back by 3 bases and J by 0 bases. The CDR3 has 15 amino acids. CDR3 region: CASSFRAGASYEQYF. CDR3 bases: TGTGCCAGCAGCTTTCGAGCGGGGGCCTCCTACGAGCAGTACTTC.